This T cell receptor (beta chain) was retrieved from a study of cytomegalovirus exposure and HLA in healthy donors. Points from the study as a whole: Listed as cytomegalovirus-associated were about 160 TCR beta chains. In vitro experiments confirmed that a few CMV-associated chains were specific for CMV antigens.

TCRdb's copy holds only in-frame clones and misses some; the assay was immunoSEQ multiplex PCR. The table records around 150,000 clones, over 85% of them present only once. This clone is a singleton in its sample. The target antigen is unknown. Source material: PBMCs. This TCR was recovered from a woman in her late teens or twenties in good health and CMV-seropositive.

CDR3 in amino acids: CASTINRGAGETQYF. CDR3 coding DNA: TGTGCCAGCACCATCAACAGGGGAGCTGGAGAGACCCAGTACTTC. The gene calls are TRBV2 and TRBJ2-5; 7 bases line up with TRBD1. The J segment lost 4 bases and the V segment lost 7 bases, leaving 12 bases of the junction unmatched. From germline, CDR1 is SNHLY and CDR2 FYNNEI. The CDR3 is 15 residues long.